The clone carrying this TCR beta chain was counted at least ten times. The antigen is not known. This specimen belongs to a study of prognosis after radiotherapy for stage I lung cancer. Broader study findings: Unique TCR clones declined after stereotactic body radiation therapy, from a median around 9,500 to 6,500. Patients with distant metastases had lower Shannon entropy after stereotactic body radiation therapy.

Prior chemotherapy, radiotherapy and other malignancies were absent; CT and PET/CT showed node-negative disease. TCR beta CDR3 was amplified from genomic DNA by two-round multiplex PCR. Amplification during the initial PCR round employed primers specific to each TRBV and TRBJ gene. One entry per CDR3 protein, called by TCRdb with MiXCR from the multiplex PCR reads. The table has roughly 38,000 distinct CDR3 sequences, approximately 24% seen once. This CDR3 is 13 amino acids long. Trimming removed 8 bases at V and 2 bases at J, with 10 bases between. The germline CDR1 and CDR2 sequences are SNHLY and FYNNEI.

The sequence was collected from a donor at least 50 years old with non-small cell lung cancer. The gene calls are TRBV2 and TRBJ1-5, with unresolved D. Sequencing used PBMCs, obtained before or after stereotactic body radiation therapy (not recorded which). CDR3 region: CASCPGGNQPQHF. The CDR3, as DNA: TGTGCCAGCTGCCCTGGGGGCAATCAGCCCCAGCATTTT.